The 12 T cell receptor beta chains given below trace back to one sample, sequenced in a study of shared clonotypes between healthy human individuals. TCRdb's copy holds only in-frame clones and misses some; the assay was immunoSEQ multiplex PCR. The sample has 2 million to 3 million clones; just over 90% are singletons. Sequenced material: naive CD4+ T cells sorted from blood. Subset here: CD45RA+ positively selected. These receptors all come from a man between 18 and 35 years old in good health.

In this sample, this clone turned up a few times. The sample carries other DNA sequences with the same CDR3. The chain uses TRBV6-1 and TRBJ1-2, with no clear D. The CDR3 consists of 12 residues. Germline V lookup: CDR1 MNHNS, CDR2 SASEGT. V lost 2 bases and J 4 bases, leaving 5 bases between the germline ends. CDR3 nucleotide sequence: TGTGCCAGCAGTGAACCGAGCTATGGCTACACCTTC. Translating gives CASSEPSYGYTF.

The CDR3 region is CARSLEGQPQHF. In nucleotides, the CDR3 is TGTGCCAGAAGCTTGGAAGGTCAGCCCCAGCATTTT. The V and J genes are TRBV5-3 and TRBJ1-5; no clear D gene. TRBV5-3 is treated as an ORF (open reading frame) with a function not yet certain. The CDR3 length is 12 residues. Trimming pared 0 bases from V and 6 bases from J, leaving 4 bases between.

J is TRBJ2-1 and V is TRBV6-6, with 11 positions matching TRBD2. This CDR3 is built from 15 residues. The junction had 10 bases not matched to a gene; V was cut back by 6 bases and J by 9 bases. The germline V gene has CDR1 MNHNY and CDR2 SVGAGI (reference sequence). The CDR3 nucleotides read TGTGCCAGCAGCCGGACTAGCGGGCAGCAAGGTGAGCAGTTCTTC. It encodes CASSRTSGQQGEQFF.

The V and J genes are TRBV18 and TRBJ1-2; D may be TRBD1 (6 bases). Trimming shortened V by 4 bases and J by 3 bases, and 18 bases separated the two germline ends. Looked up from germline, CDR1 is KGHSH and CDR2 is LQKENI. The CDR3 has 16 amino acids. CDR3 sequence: CASSHFEAGGYYGYTF. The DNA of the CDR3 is TGTGCCAGCTCACACTTCGAGGCGGGGGGCTACTATGGCTACACCTTC.

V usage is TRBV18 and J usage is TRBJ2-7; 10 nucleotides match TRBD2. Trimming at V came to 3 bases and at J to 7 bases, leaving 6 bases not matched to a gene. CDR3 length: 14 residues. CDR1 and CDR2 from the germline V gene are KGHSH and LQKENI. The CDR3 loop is CASSPQREGWEQYF. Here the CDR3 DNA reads TGTGCCAGCTCACCCCAGCGGGAGGGCTGGGAGCAGTACTTC. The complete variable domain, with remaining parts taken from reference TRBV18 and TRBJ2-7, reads NAGVMQNPRHLVRRRGQEARLRCSPMKGHSHVYWYRQLPEEGLKFMVYLQKENIIDESGMPKERFSAEFPKEGPSILRIQQVVRGDSAAYFCASSPQREGWEQYFGPGTRLTVT.

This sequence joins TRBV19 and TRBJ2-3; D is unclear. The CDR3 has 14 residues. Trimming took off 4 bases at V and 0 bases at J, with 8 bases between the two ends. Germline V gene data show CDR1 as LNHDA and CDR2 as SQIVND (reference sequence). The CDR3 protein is CASSRLQSTDTQYF. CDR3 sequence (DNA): TGTGCCAGTAGTAGACTCCAGAGCACAGATACGCAGTATTTT.

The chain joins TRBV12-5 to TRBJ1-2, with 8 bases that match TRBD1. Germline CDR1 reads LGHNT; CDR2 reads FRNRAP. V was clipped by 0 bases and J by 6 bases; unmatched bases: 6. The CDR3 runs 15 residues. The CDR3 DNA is TGTGCTAGTGGTTTGGTGCCAGGGGGCAATGATGGCTACACCTTC. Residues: CASGLVPGGNDGYTF.

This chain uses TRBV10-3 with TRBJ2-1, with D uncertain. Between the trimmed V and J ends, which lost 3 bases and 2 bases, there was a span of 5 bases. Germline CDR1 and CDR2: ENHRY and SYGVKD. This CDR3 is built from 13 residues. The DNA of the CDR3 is TGTGCCATCAGTGACGAACCCTACAATGAGCAGTTCTTC. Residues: CAISDEPYNEQFF.

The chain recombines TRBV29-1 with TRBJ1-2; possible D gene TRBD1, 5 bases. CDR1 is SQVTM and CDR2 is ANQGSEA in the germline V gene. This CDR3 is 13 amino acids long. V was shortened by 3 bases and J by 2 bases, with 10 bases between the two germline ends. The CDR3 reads CSVDAGTNYGYTF. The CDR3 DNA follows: TGCAGCGTTGACGCAGGGACGAACTATGGCTACACCTTC.

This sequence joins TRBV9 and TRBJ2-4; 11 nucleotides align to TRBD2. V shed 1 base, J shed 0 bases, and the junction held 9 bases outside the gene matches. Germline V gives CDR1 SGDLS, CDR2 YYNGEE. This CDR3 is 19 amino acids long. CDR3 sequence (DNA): TGTGCCAGCAGCGTACCCGTTAGCGGGAGGGTCGTAGCCAAAAACATTCAGTACTTC. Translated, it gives CASSVPVSGRVVAKNIQYF.

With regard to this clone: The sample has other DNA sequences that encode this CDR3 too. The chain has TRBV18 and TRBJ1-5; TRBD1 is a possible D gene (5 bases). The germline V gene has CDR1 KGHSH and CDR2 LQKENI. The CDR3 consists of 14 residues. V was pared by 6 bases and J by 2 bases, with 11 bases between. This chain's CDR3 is CASSPDRGNQPQHF. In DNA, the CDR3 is TGTGCCAGCTCGCCTGACAGAGGCAATCAGCCCCAGCATTTT.

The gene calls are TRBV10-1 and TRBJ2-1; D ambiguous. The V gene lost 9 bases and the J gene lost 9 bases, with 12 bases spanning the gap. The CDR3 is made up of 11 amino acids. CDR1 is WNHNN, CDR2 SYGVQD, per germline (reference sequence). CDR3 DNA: TGCGCCAGTGGTTTTGGTGGTGAGCAGTTCTTC. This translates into CASGFGGEQFF.